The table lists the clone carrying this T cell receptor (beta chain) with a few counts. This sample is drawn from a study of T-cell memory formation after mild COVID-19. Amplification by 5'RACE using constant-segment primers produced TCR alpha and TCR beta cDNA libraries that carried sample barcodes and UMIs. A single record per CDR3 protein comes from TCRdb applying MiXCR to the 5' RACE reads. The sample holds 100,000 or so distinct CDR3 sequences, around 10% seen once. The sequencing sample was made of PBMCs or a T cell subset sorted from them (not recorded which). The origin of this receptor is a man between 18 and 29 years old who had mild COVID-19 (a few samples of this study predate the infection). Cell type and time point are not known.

In DNA form, the CDR3 reads TGTGCCAGCAGCTCCCCCCTTGTCGATACGCAGTATTTT. This encodes CASSSPLVDTQYF. The chain joins TRBV7-9 to TRBJ2-3; no clear D. The V gene's germline CDR1 is SEHNR and CDR2 FQNEAQ (reference sequence). CDR3 size: 13 residues. V was cut by 4 bases and J by 6 bases, with 11 bases left in between.